This T cell receptor (beta chain) originates from a study of Ad26.COV2.S vaccination and SARS-CoV-2 variants (dated by TCRdb to the early 2020s). About the study as a whole: Vaccine-arm donors came from COV1001, a multicentre, randomized, double-blind, placebo-controlled phase I-IIa trial of Ad26.COV2.S in healthy adults. Dosing of Ad26.COV2.S was intramuscular, at either 5x10^10 or 1x10^11 viral particles, delivered as one shot or as two shots spaced 56 days apart. Participants in the trial were split at random into five groups of five each, receiving low-dose or high-dose Ad26.COV2.S once or twice, or else placebo on both occasions. Throughout the experiments and outcome assessment, investigators stayed blinded to trial group allocation. A total of 32 samples were included in the TCR-sequenced set, comprising 19 Ad26.COV2.S vaccine recipients, 5 placebo recipients and 8 SARS-CoV-2 convalescent individuals. The specificity and breadth of SARS-CoV-2-reactive T cell receptors after Ad26.COV2.S vaccination were assessed by TCRbeta repertoire sequencing. The investigation overall reported the following: The authors noted that the TCR breadth and depth analyses may have underestimated total T cell responses. Vaccine and placebo recipients had similar non-spike TCR breadth, a finding consistent with the vaccine containing only spike. After vaccination, substantial breadth of spike-specific CD8+ and CD4+ T cell responses was reported. Ad26.COV2.S recipients had higher spike-specific TCR breadth than placebo recipients (P = 0.0014). The study was not powered to compare responses between vaccine doses or regimens.

CDR1 and CDR2 are drawn from the germline V gene (reference sequence): SEHNR, FQNEAQ. The CDR3, from cysteine to phenylalanine, totals 13 residues. CDR3 DNA is the only sequence kept; it has 39 bases, read in frame from the first base. Compared with germline, V lacks 5 bases and J lacks 7 bases; bases without a gene match: 5. With regard to this clone: The antigen it recognizes is unknown. No qualities accompany the bases; no much larger clone lies one base away.

Read against the paper, the sample's treatment or condition label means: roughly 20 received Ad26.COV2.S at low or high dose, single or two shots; several received placebo; per-sample allocation not given. Repertoires of vaccine and placebo recipients were sequenced from samples taken on day 63 after the first injection. In Cohort 1b, about 27 adults aged 18-55 years were enrolled at a single site in Boston, USA, between 29 July and 7 August 2020. Ad26.COV2.S was a replication-incompetent adenovirus type 26 vector expressing a prefusion-stabilized SARS-CoV-2 spike protein from the original Wuhan strain. The immunoSEQ Assay was used to sequence TCRbeta CDR3 regions. After extraction, genomic DNA underwent amplification by bias-controlled multiplex PCR, followed by high-throughput sequencing. The paper's processing steps were these. To quantify the absolute abundance of every unique TCRbeta CDR3 region, sequences were collapsed and filtered. T cell fraction was estimated by normalizing TCRbeta template counts to usable DNA, with usable DNA measured through amplification of reference genes found in all nucleated cells. Repertoire TCRs were annotated as SARS-CoV-2-specific by exact matching of V gene, CDR3 amino acid sequence and J gene to a known reactive TCR set. The reference SARS-CoV-2 TCR set came from MIRA and was filtered for enrichment in COVID-19-positive ImmuneCODE repertoires, removing public or cross-reactive TCRs. Using the MIRA antigens, annotated TCRs were further analysed by specific ORF or by position within an ORF. Breadth was defined as the number of annotated unique rearrangements divided by the total number of unique productive rearrangements, and depth was defined as the summed frequency of the annotated unique rearrangements. Group comparisons of TCR breadth used two-sided Wilcoxon rank-sum tests. TCRdb took this table from immuneACCESS and kept in-frame rearrangements with V and J called. Such tables lack part of the clones; where checked against another copy, unresolved V genes explain under half of the gap, and the rest is unexplained. D and trimming come from the DNA, and the V and J calls and clone size come from that table. The sample has about 420,000 clones on record, around nine tenths of them singletons. 3.6% of the sample belongs to the ten largest clones.

The receptor's source is a person aged 18-65 years who received the Ad26.COV2.S COVID-19 vaccine or a placebo. The chain joins TRBV7-9 to TRBJ2-3; 8 bases in the middle match TRBD1. The material sequenced was peripheral blood, taken in a trial of Ad26.COV2.S vaccine versus placebo. This receptor carries the CDR3 CASSVDRGNTQYF. The bases read TGTGCCAGCAGCGTAGACAGGGGAAATACGCAGTATTTT.